This T cell receptor beta chain was sequenced during a study of cytomegalovirus exposure and HLA in healthy donors. Regarding the study as a whole: According to a later analysis, donors in an Asian-associated ancestry cluster reportedly had fewer N-insertions than the 666-donor mean.

This PCR relied on a set of 60 Vbeta primers and 13 Jbeta primers. The assay was immunoSEQ multiplex PCR, and TCRdb's table has in-frame clones only and misses some. This table has over 150,000 clones, around 80% appearing once. With respect to this clone: Its antigen remains unknown.

Trimming stripped 2 bases from V and 5 bases from J, with 10 bases between. This CDR3 comprises 13 residues. CDR1 is MDHEN and CDR2 is SYDVKM in the germline V gene. This sequence originates from a woman under 40 in good health and CMV-seropositive. Sequenced material: PBMCs. The rearrangement uses TRBV28 and TRBJ2-7; D perhaps matches TRBD1 (6 bases). For the CDR3, the DNA is TGTGCCAGCAGTTTACAGGGGATCAACGAGCAGTACTTC. This codes for CASSLQGINEQYF.